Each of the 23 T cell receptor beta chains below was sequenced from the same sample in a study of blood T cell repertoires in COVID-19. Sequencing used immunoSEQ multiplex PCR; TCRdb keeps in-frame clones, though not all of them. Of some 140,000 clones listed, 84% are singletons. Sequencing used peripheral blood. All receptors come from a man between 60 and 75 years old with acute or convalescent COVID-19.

CDR3 coding DNA: TGTGCCAGCAGGGCAGGGGCAGAGACCCAGTACTTC. Its translation is CASRAGAETQYF. This sequence joins TRBV3-1 (or the pseudogene TRBV3-2) and TRBJ2-5; D is possibly TRBD1 (6 bases). Between the trimmed V and J ends, which lost 6 bases and 4 bases, there was a span of 9 bases. CDR1 is LGHDT and CDR2 is YNNKEL in the germline V gene (reference sequence). This CDR3 contains 12 residues.

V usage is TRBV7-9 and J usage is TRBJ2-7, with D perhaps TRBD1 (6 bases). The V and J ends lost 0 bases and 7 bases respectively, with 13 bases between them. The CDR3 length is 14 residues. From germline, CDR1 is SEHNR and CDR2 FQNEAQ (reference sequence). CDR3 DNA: TGTGCCAGCAGCTTAGCGTCAGGGGCGGAAGAGCAGTACTTC. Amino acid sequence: CASSLASGAEEQYF.

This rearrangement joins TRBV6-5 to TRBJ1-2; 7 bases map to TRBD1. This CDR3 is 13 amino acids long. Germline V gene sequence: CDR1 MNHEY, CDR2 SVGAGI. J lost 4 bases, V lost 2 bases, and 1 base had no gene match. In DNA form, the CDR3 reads TGTGCCAGCAGTTACCGGGACAGCTATGGCTACACCTTC. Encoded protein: CASSYRDSYGYTF.

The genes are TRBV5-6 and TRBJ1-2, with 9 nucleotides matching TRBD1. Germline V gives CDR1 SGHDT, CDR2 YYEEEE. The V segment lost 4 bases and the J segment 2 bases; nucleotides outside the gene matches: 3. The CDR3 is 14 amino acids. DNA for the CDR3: TGTGCCAGCAGCACCGGACAGGGGAACTATGGCTACACCTTC. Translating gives CASSTGQGNYGYTF.

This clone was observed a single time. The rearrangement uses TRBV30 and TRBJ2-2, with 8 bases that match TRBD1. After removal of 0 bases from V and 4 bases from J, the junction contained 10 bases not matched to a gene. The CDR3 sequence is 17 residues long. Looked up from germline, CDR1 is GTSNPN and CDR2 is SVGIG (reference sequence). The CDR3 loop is CAWSVPRSRGPTGELFF. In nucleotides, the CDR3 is TGTGCCTGGAGTGTACCCCGCAGCAGGGGGCCCACCGGGGAGCTGTTTTTT.

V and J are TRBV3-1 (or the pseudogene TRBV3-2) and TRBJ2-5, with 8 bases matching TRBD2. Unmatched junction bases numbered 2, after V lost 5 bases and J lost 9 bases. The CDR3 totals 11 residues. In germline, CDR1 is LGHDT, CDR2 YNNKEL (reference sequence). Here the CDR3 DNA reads TGTGCCAGCAGCGCAGCGGGAGCCCAGTACTTC. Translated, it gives CASSAAGAQYF.

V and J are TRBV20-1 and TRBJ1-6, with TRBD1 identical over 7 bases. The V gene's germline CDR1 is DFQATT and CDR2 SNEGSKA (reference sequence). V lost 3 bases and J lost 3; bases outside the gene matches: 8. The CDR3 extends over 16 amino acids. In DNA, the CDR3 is TGCAGTGCTAGTCTGGGGGGACAGCGCTATAATTCACCCCTCCACTTT. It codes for CSASLGGQRYNSPLHF.

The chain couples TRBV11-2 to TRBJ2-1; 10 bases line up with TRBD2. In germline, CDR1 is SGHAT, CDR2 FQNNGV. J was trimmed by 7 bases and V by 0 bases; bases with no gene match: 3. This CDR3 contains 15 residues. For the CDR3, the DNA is TGTGCCAGCAGCTTAGATCCTAGCGGGAGAAATGAGCAGTTCTTC. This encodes CASSLDPSGRNEQFF.

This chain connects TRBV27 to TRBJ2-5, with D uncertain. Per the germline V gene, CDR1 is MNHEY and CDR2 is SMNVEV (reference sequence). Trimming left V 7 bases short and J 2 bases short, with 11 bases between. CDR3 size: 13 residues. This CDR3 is CASKHDTQETQYF. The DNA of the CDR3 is TGTGCCAGCAAGCATGATACTCAAGAGACCCAGTACTTC.

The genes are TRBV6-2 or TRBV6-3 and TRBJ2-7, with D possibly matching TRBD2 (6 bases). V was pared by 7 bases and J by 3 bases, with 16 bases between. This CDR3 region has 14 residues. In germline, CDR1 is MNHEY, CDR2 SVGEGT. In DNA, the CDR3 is TGTGCCAGCACCCCTGCTGGGAGGAGCTACGAGCAGTACTTC. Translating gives CASTPAGRSYEQYF.

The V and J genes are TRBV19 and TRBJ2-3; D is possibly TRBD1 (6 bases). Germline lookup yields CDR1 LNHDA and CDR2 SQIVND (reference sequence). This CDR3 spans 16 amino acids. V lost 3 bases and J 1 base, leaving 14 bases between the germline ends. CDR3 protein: CASSIVAAGGTDTQYF. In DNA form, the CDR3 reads TGTGCCAGTAGTATTGTCGCGGCAGGGGGCACAGATACGCAGTATTTT.

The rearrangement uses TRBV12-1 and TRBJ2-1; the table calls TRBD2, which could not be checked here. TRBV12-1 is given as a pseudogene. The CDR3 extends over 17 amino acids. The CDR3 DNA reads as TGTGCCAGCAGCTCCACCCTAAAGCGGTTCCCCCACAATGAGCAGTTCTTC. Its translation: CASSSTLKRFPHNEQFF.

The DNA of the CDR3 is TGTGCCAGCAGCTGGGACAGAGCAGCGAATTCACCCCTCCACTTT. Its translation is CASSWDRAANSPLHF. V usage is TRBV5-8 and J usage is TRBJ1-6; 7 bases agree with TRBD1. The CDR3 loop spans 15 amino acids. V gave up 3 bases and J gave up 7 bases; unmatched junction bases: 7. The germline V gene encodes CDR1 SGHTS and CDR2 YDEGEE.

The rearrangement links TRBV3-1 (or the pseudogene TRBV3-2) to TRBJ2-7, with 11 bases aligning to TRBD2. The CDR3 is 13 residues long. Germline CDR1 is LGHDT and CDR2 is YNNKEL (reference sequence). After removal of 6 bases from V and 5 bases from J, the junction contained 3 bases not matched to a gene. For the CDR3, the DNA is TGTGCCAGCAGGACTAGCGGGACCCACGAGCAGTACTTC. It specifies CASRTSGTHEQYF.

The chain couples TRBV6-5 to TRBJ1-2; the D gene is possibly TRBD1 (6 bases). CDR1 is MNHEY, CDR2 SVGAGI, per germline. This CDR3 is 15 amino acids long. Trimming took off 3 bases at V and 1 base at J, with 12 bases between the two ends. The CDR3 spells CASSYENRVNYGYTF. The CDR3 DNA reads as TGTGCCAGCAGTTATGAAAACAGGGTTAACTATGGCTACACCTTC.

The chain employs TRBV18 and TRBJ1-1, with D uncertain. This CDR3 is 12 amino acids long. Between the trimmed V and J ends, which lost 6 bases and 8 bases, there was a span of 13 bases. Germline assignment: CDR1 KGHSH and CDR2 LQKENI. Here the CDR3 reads CASSHGREEAFF. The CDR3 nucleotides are TGTGCCAGCTCTCACGGACGGGAGGAAGCTTTCTTT.

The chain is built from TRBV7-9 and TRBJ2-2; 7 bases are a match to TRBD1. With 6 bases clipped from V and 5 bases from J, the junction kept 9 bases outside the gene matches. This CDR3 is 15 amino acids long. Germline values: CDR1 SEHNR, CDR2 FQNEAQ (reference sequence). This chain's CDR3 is CASSNRDSNTGELFF. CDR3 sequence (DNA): TGTGCCAGCAGTAACCGGGACAGTAATACCGGGGAGCTGTTTTTT.

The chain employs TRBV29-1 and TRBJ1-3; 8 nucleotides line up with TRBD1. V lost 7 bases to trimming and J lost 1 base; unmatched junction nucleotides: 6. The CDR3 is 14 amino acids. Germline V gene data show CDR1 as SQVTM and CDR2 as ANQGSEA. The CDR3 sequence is CSANRGRSGNTIYF. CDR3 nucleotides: TGCAGCGCTAACAGGGGGAGGTCTGGAAACACCATATATTTT.

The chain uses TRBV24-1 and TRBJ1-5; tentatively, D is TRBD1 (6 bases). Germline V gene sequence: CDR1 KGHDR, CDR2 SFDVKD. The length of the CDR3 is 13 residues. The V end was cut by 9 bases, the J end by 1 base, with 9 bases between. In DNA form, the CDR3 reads TGTGCCACCTCCAGGGGAAGCAATCAGCCCCAGCATTTT. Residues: CATSRGSNQPQHF.

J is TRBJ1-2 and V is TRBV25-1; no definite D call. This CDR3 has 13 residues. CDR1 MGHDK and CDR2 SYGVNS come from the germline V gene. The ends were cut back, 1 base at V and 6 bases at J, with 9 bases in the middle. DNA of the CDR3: TGTGCCAGCAGTGAATCCCGTCCCCATGGCTACACCTTC. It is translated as CASSESRPHGYTF.

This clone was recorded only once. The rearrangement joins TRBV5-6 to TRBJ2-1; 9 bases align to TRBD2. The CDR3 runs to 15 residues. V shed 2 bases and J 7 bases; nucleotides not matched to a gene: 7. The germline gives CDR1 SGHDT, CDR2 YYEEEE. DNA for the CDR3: TGTGCCAGCAGCTTCTTCCCCGCGGGAGGGAATGAGCAGTTCTTC. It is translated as CASSFFPAGGNEQFF.

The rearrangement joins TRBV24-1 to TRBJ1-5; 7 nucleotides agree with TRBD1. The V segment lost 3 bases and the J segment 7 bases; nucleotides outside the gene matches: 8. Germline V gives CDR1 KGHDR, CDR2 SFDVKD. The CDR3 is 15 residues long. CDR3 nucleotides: TGTGCCACCAGTGATCGACAGGGAGGAAGGCAGCCCCAGCATTTT. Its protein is CATSDRQGGRQPQHF.

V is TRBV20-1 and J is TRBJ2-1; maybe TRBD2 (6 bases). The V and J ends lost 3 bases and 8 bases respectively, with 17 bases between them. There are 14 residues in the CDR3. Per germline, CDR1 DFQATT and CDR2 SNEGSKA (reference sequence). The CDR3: CSASRGTELDEQFF. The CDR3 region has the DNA TGCAGTGCTAGTCGGGGGACGGAGCTCGATGAGCAGTTCTTC.